This record looks at one T cell receptor (beta chain) sequence and its context. TCRdb used MiXCR to reprocess the reads, holding one entry per CDR3 protein. The table has 80,000 to 100,000 distinct CDR3 sequences, roughly 31% seen once. These data are taken from a study of type 1 regulatory T cells. Study details: T-allo10 is an in vitro-generated, Tr1-enriched CD4 T cell product specific for alloantigen.

Germline V gene data show CDR1 as SGHTA and CDR2 as FQGNSA. This CDR3 region has 12 residues. With 2 bases removed from V and 7 bases from J, the gap between germline ends came to 9 bases. This clonotype was obtained from a human donor in good health. The chain is built from TRBV7-2 and TRBJ2-7, with D unresolved. Sequenced material: CD4+ T cells, either the whole sample or a sorted fraction (not recorded which). CDR3 sequence reads: CASSLSDSEQYF. DNA for the CDR3: TGTGCCAGCAGCTTATCGGATAGTGAGCAGTACTTC.